Listed below are T cell receptor beta chains from one sample, sequenced in a study of blood T cell repertoires in COVID-19. TCRdb's copy holds only in-frame clones and misses some; the assay was immunoSEQ multiplex PCR. The sample has about 200,000 clones, approximately 82% seen once. The specimen sequenced was peripheral blood. The receptors were sampled from a human donor with acute or convalescent COVID-19. The donor label of this sample is uncertain. Each CDR3 is given with its conserved first and last residue. The order of the fields is clone size, D gene, V gene, J gene, CDR3 DNA, CDR3 protein. The D gene is left open where the match is weak. Clone size, where shown, is once, few, many, or a class for clones that have expanded.

clone size: NA
D gene: TRBD1
V gene: TRBV27
J gene: TRBJ2-7
CDR3 DNA: TGTGCCAGCAGTCGTACCGGGACAGACACCTACGAGCAGTACTTC
CDR3 protein: CASSRTGTDTYEQYF

clone size: NA
D gene: NA
V gene: TRBV27
J gene: TRBJ1-2
CDR3 DNA: TGTGCCAGCAGTGAAGCAGGGAGGCCTAACTATGGCTACACCTTC
CDR3 protein: CASSEAGRPNYGYTF

clone size: once
D gene: TRBD1
V gene: TRBV2
J gene: TRBJ1-2
CDR3 DNA: TGTGCCAGCAGTGGCCCAGGACAGGGGGCCAACTATGGCTACACCTTC
CDR3 protein: CASSGPGQGANYGYTF

clone size: NA
D gene: NA
V gene: TRBV4-2
J gene: TRBJ2-7
CDR3 DNA: TGTGCCAGCAGCCAGGAATTACTAGCCTACGAGCAGTACTTC
CDR3 protein: CASSQELLAYEQYF

clone size: NA
D gene: TRBD1
V gene: TRBV6-1
J gene: TRBJ1-3
CDR3 DNA: TGTGCCAGCAGTGAAACAGGGGGCGGTGGAAACACCATATATTTT
CDR3 protein: CASSETGGGGNTIYF

clone size: NA
D gene: TRBD1
V gene: TRBV9
J gene: TRBJ1-3
CDR3 DNA: TGTGCCAGCAGCGCCGCGGGACAGTCGGCGAACACCATATATTTT
CDR3 protein: CASSAAGQSANTIYF

clone size: NA
D gene: NA
V gene: TRBV3-1/TRBV3-2
J gene: TRBJ2-1
CDR3 DNA: TGTGCCAGCAGCCAAGGAGGGAGTGGGGGCCGACAGTTCTTC
CDR3 protein: CASSQGGSGGRQFF

clone size: NA
D gene: TRBD1
V gene: TRBV5-1
J gene: TRBJ1-1
CDR3 DNA: TGCGCCAGCAGCTTTCAGGGGACAGGGGGCACTGAAGCTTTCTTT
CDR3 protein: CASSFQGTGGTEAFF

clone size: NA
D gene: TRBD1
V gene: TRBV16
J gene: TRBJ1-4
CDR3 DNA: TGTGCCAGCAGCCAGAACAGGGGCCCCAATGAAAAACTGTTTTTT
CDR3 protein: CASSQNRGPNEKLFF

clone size: NA
D gene: NA
V gene: TRBV7-9
J gene: TRBJ1-1
CDR3 DNA: TGTGCCAGCAGCTTAGGTTTGGGGGGCACTGAAGCTTTCTTT
CDR3 protein: CASSLGLGGTEAFF

clone size: NA
D gene: TRBD1
V gene: TRBV12-5
J gene: TRBJ2-1
CDR3 DNA: TGTGCTAGTGGCCCCTCTGGGACAGGGGGCCTCGTCTATGAGCAGTTCTTC
CDR3 protein: CASGPSGTGGLVYEQFF

clone size: NA
D gene: TRBD1
V gene: TRBV7-9
J gene: TRBJ1-4
CDR3 DNA: TGTGCCAGCAGCTTAGGGACAGGGATGTATGAAAAACTGTTTTTT
CDR3 protein: CASSLGTGMYEKLFF

clone size: few
D gene: NA
V gene: TRBV7-9
J gene: TRBJ2-7
CDR3 DNA: TGTGCCAGCAGCTTCAGCTCCTACGAGCAGTACTTC
CDR3 protein: CASSFSSYEQYF

clone size: NA
D gene: TRBD1
V gene: TRBV27
J gene: TRBJ1-1
CDR3 DNA: TGTGCCAGCAGTTCGAGACAGGGGGCTACTGAAGCTTTCTTT
CDR3 protein: CASSSRQGATEAFF

clone size: NA
D gene: TRBD1
V gene: TRBV4-1
J gene: TRBJ1-5
CDR3 DNA: TGCGCCAGCAGCCTCGAGACAGGGGGCCCTTATAGCAATCAGCCCCAGCATTTT
CDR3 protein: CASSLETGGPYSNQPQHF